This T cell receptor (beta chain) stems from a study of T cell repertoires in ileal Crohn's disease. Study information: Median disease duration was nearly eight years; less than 45% smoked at surgery. About half of patients got postoperative therapy: 11 thiopurines, approximately 17 anti-TNF. Points from the study as a whole: Active smokers at surgery had more clonal expansions than non-smokers.

Indicated time point: proximal margin of the surgical specimen (macroscopically non-inflamed). The length of the CDR3 is 16 residues. Between the trimmed V and J ends, which lost 2 bases and 0 bases, there was a span of 13 bases. Germline V gives CDR1 SGHTA, CDR2 FQGTGA. Some clones are missing from TCRdb's copy, which holds only in-frame ones; the method was immunoSEQ multiplex PCR. Of several thousand clones in the sample, about 89% were seen once. Points on this clone: Its antigen is not identified.

The chain has TRBV7-3 and TRBJ2-5; D possibly corresponds to TRBD2 (6 bases). This clonotype originated in an adult with Crohn's disease. Sequenced input: ileal tissue. CDR3 in amino acids: CASSLGRFEYQETQYF. CDR3 DNA sequence: TGTGCCAGCAGCTTAGGGAGGTTCGAGTACCAAGAGACCCAGTACTTC. The complete variable domain, with remaining parts taken from reference TRBV7-3 and TRBJ2-5, reads GAGVSQTPSNKVTEKGKYVELRCDPISGHTALYWYRQSLGQGPEFLIYFQGTGAADDSGLPNDRFFAVRPEGSVSTLKIQRTERGDSAVYLCASSLGRFEYQETQYFGPGTRLLVL.